Here is one T cell receptor beta chain with its context. The protocol was immunoSEQ multiplex PCR, while the TCRdb copy is restricted to in-frame clones and leaves out a portion. This sample carries 55,000 to 75,000 clones, about 90% of them seen once, and the ten largest clones take approximately 1.5%. The CDR3 is made up of 15 amino acids. The germline gives CDR1 KGHSH, CDR2 LQKENI. V was pared by 1 base and J by 2 bases, with 11 bases between. The data derive from a study of T cell changes during pregnancy in multiple sclerosis. The V call is TRBV18, the J call TRBJ2-5; the D gene is possibly TRBD1 (6 bases). The sequences come from peripheral blood, collected after pregnancy. This receptor was obtained from a female donor with multiple sclerosis, enrolled in a pregnancy study. CDR3 region: CASSPLQGFQETQYF. The DNA for the CDR3 is TGTGCCAGCTCACCACTACAGGGTTTTCAAGAGACCCAGTACTTC.